This entry is about one T cell receptor beta chain. The clone's antigen remains unknown. Per-base quality was not reported, and no clone a single base away is much larger than it. The sample belongs to a study of blood T cell repertoires in COVID-19 (dated by TCRdb to 2020 to 2021). Broadly, across the study: Collaborator samples came from the United States, Italy and Spain and covered acute and convalescent phases of COVID-19. The prospective study material was composed of cDNA or gDNA derived from T cells, B-cell-depleted T cells, or PBMCs. Subjects who had been exposed to COVID-19, were actively infected with it, or had recovered from it provided the deeply sampled blood TCRbeta repertoires that made up the dataset. The repertoires were released in a freely available public database meant as a resource for research on the immune response to SARS-CoV-2. The samples were drawn from the first 160 participants of the ongoing ImmuneRACE study and from over a thousand subjects provided by 6 global collaborators. A de-identified subject ID, COVID-19 status, age in years and sex were almost always included in the sample metadata. HLA class I and class II types, where available, came from metadata supplied by the sample provider rather than from assay-based typing.

TCRbeta CDR3 regions were amplified from genomic DNA by means of the immunoSEQ Assay, a bias-controlled multiplex PCR. The paper's processing steps were these. Within the assay, amplification of reference gene primers was used to estimate how many nucleated cells each sample contained. To quantify the absolute abundance of each unique TCRbeta CDR3 rearrangement, sequence reads were collapsed and filtered. For each sample, productive Simpson clonality was calculated by taking the square root of Simpson's diversity index across productive rearrangements. TCRdb provides this immuneACCESS table in a form limited to in-frame rearrangements. Some clones are lacking; in checked studies, under half of them reflect an unresolved V gene, and why the rest are absent is not known. The D gene and trimming were derived from the DNA, and the V and J assignments and clone size from that table. This sample lists around 280,000 clones; approximately 88% were detected once. Clones ranked in the top ten supply 6% to 7% of the sample.

Enrolling through a virtual design, the prospective study's participants ranged in age from roughly 18 to 90 years and lived across roughly 24 United States geographic areas. In the prospective study, cohorts were assigned on the basis of participant-reported clinical history obtained from a screening survey and a study questionnaire. For ImmuneRACE Cohort 3, a participant was defined as recovered based on two consecutive negative NP/OP PCR tests, clearance by a healthcare professional, or resolution of symptoms. Mobile phlebotomists in the prospective study collected whole blood, serum and a nasopharyngeal or oropharyngeal swab from every participant. Participants in the prospective study had the option to provide additional blood draws and questionnaires over an approximately 2-month period. Prospective study blood samples were shipped either frozen or at room temperature before DNA extraction.

The CDR3 has 14 amino acids, counting the end cysteine and phenylalanine. The entry retains the CDR3 DNA only, 42 bases that are in frame from base 1. The germline V gene encodes CDR1 SGHTA and CDR2 FQGTGA. Trimming removed 2 bases from V and 1 base from J, leaving 8 bases between the germline ends. General findings and caveats noted by the study authors: How much clinical and demographic metadata was included differed by source and by participant, and the metadata was provided uncurated.

The sample taken for sequencing was PBMCs or T cells enriched from blood (not recorded which). This receptor chain uses TRBV7-3 and TRBJ1-1, with the D gene uncertain. The clonotype comes from a woman aged 40 to 50 who had recovered from COVID-19. The DNA reads as follows: TGTGCCAGCAGCTTATTAGGCGGGAACACTGAAGCTTTCTTT. It translates to CASSLLGGNTEAFF.